Listed below are T cell receptor beta chains from one sample, sequenced in a study of TIL therapy for anti-PD-1-resistant metastatic lung cancer. Sequencing was performed with immunoSEQ multiplex PCR; in TCRdb, only in-frame clones are kept and a portion is missing. The data show approximately 16,000 clones, 70% to 80% seen once. Here the sequenced sample was blood, taken at baseline. The receptors stem from a person aged 30 to 80 with non-small cell lung cancer. The CDR3 runs from the conserved cysteine through the conserved F or W. The D gene is left open where the match is weak. Size values are once, few and many counts, or a class for expanded clones, and some rows have none.

.	TRBV27	.	TRBJ1-1	TGTGCCAGCAGTCCCTGGCCCGGAAAGGGCACTGAAGCTTTCTTT	CASSPWPGKGTEAFF
.	TRBV6-4	.	TRBJ2-3	TGTGCCAGCAGTGTCCAGGGAGCCACAGATACGCAGTATTTT	CASSVQGATDTQYF
.	TRBV28	TRBD1	TRBJ2-7	TGTGTCGCCCGGGACAGGGGTACCTACGAGCAGTACTTC	CVARDRGTYEQYF
.	TRBV2	.	TRBJ2-2	TGTGCCAGCGGGAGGGGGAGAAACACCGGGGAGCTGTTTTTT	CASGRGRNTGELFF
.	TRBV4-3	TRBD1	TRBJ1-4	TGCGCCAGCAGCCACGAAACAGGGGGCGCGGGGGAGAAACTGTTTTTT	CASSHETGGAGEKLFF
few	TRBV10-3	TRBD1	TRBJ1-6	TGTGCCATCAGTCCGGGACAGACTAATTCACCCCTCCACTTT	CAISPGQTNSPLHF
few	TRBV6-4	.	TRBJ1-1	TGTGCCAGCAGTGTCCGTTCGAACACTGAAGCTTTCTTT	CASSVRSNTEAFF
.	TRBV14	.	TRBJ1-2	TGTGCCAGCAGCCAAGATACCAGAGGCTACACCTTC	CASSQDTRGYTF
once	TRBV29-1	.	TRBJ1-4	TGCAGCGCTCGACAGAGTAATGAAAAACTGTTTTTT	CSARQSNEKLFF
.	TRBV9	.	TRBJ1-3	TGTGCCAGCAGCGTAGAATCGGTGAACTCTGGAAACACCATATATTTT	CASSVESVNSGNTIYF
few	TRBV25-1	TRBD1	TRBJ2-7	TGTGCCAGCAGTTCACAGGGGTTAGACGAGCAGTACTTC	CASSSQGLDEQYF
few	TRBV27	TRBD1	TRBJ2-4	TGTGCCAGCAGTCACGGACAGGGACCCTGGGTAGTTACGAAAAACATTCAGTACTTC	CASSHGQGPWVVTKNIQYF
.	TRBV7-2	.	TRBJ1-6	TGTGCCAGCAGCAATTCAGGGCTTTCACCCCTCCACTTT	CASSNSGLSPLHF
.	TRBV7-2	TRBD1	TRBJ1-2	TGTGCCAGCAGAACAGGGGGAAGTAACTATGGCTACACCTTC	CASRTGGSNYGYTF
few	TRBV13	TRBD2	TRBJ2-1	TGTGCCAGCAAGCCGGCGGGGGGGCGCGAGCAGTTCTTC	CASKPAGGREQFF
once	TRBV19	TRBD2	TRBJ2-3	TGTGCCAGTAGTCTGACTAGCCGGGTCGGGATTTCCACAGATACGCAGTATTTT	CASSLTSRVGISTDTQYF
.	TRBV6-4	TRBD2	TRBJ2-3	TGTGCCAGCAGTGACTCTAGCGGGGGGGCCACAGATACGCAGTATTTT	CASSDSSGGATDTQYF
.	TRBV7-3	.	TRBJ2-1	TGTGCCAGCAGCTTAGACAGGTTGAATGAGCAGTTCTTC	CASSLDRLNEQFF
.	TRBV5-1	.	TRBJ1-5	TGCGCCAGCAGTCGGGACAGCAATCAGCCCCAGCATTTT	CASSRDSNQPQHF
.	TRBV6-6	TRBD1	TRBJ1-6	TGTGCCAGCACCAGGGACAGTAGCTCCTATAATTCACCCCTCCACTTT	CASTRDSSSYNSPLHF
.	TRBV18	.	TRBJ1-5	TGTGCCAGCTCTCAAGCGGAGGGGCAGCCCCAGCATTTT	CASSQAEGQPQHF
.	TRBV10-3	.	TRBJ1-5	TGTGCCATCAGTGAAGGGGACGGAGCCTTCAATCAGCCCCAGCATTTT	CAISEGDGAFNQPQHF
.	TRBV11-2	.	TRBJ1-2	TGTGCCAGCAGCTTAGACGGTTTGTATGGCTACACCTTC	CASSLDGLYGYTF
once	TRBV25-1	.	TRBJ1-2	TGTGCCAGCACCCACCCGGGGAGACCCTATGGCTACACCTTC	CASTHPGRPYGYTF
.	TRBV10-1	.	TRBJ1-1	TGCGCCAGCAGTGAATCAGATCTGAACACTGAAGCTTTCTTT	CASSESDLNTEAFF
.	TRBV6-1	TRBD1	TRBJ1-5	TGTGCCAGCACCCCTACAGGGGATAGCAATCAGCCCCAGCATTTT	CASTPTGDSNQPQHF
.	TRBV7-8	.	TRBJ2-7	TGTGCCAGCAGCTATCAAAATCTATTGACCTACGAGCAGTACTTC	CASSYQNLLTYEQYF
.	TRBV27	.	TRBJ2-7	TGTGCCAGCAAAACAGGTCACTACGAGCAGTACTTC	CASKTGHYEQYF
.	TRBV5-4	.	TRBJ2-7	TGTGCCAGCAGTTCTAGTTACGAGCAGTACTTC	CASSSSYEQYF
.	TRBV2	.	TRBJ1-1	TGTGCCAGCAGTGAAGGGGGCCAGGGAAGTAGAGCTTTCTTT	CASSEGGQGSRAFF
.	TRBV19	TRBD1	TRBJ1-4	TGTGCCAGCCAGGGGGGGGAGACGGCTAATGAAAAACTGTTTTTT	CASQGGETANEKLFF
.	TRBV29-1	TRBD1	TRBJ1-3	TGCAGCGTTGGACAGGGAGGAAACACCATATATTTT	CSVGQGGNTIYF
.	TRBV27	.	TRBJ2-1	TGTGCCAGCAGTTTATTACTTAACAATGAGCAGTTCTTC	CASSLLLNNEQFF
.	TRBV10-3	.	TRBJ2-1	TGTGCCATCAGAGAGTCAATACAGGCGACCAACTACAATGAGCAGTTCTTC	CAIRESIQATNYNEQFF
.	TRBV29-1	.	TRBJ1-1	TGCAGCGTTCAGTTGGCAGTCAACACTGAAGCTTTCTTT	CSVQLAVNTEAFF
.	TRBV29-1	TRBD1	TRBJ2-7	TGCAGCGTTGATGGGGACAGTCTTTACGAGCAGTACTTC	CSVDGDSLYEQYF
.	TRBV20-1	.	TRBJ2-4	TGCGGGTCGGTGGCAGAGAACATTCAGTACTTC	CGSVAENIQYF
few	TRBV6-1	TRBD1	TRBJ2-7	TGTGCCAGCAGTGAACGGACAGGGGAGGGCTACGAGCAGTACTTC	CASSERTGEGYEQYF
.	TRBV4-3	.	TRBJ2-2	TGCGCCAGCAGCCAAGAAGGGATGGCCGGGGAGCTGTTTTTT	CASSQEGMAGELFF
.	TRBV7-2	TRBD1	TRBJ1-2	TGTGCCAGCAGCTTAGAAACTTGGAGGACAGGGAACTATGGCTACACCTTC	CASSLETWRTGNYGYTF
.	TRBV7-1	.	TRBJ2-2	TGTGCCAGCAGCTTAGTAGGGAACACCGGGGAGCTGTTTTTT	CASSLVGNTGELFF
.	TRBV7-6	TRBD2	TRBJ2-2	TGTGCCAGCAGGCTAAGATCTAGCGGGGGGCTGAACACCGGGGAGCTGTTTTTT	CASRLRSSGGLNTGELFF
.	TRBV19	TRBD1	TRBJ1-1	TGTGCCAGTAGTAAAGGAGACCACAGGGGTGGTGGTGAAGCTTTCTTT	CASSKGDHRGGGEAFF
.	TRBV6-6	.	TRBJ2-5	TGTGCCAGCAGTGACAGGGGAGCGGGACAAGAGACCCAGTACTTC	CASSDRGAGQETQYF
.	TRBV28	TRBD2	TRBJ2-7	TGTGCCAGCAGCGCAACTAGCGGGAGAACCTACGAGCAGTACTTC	CASSATSGRTYEQYF
few	TRBV6-4	.	TRBJ2-2	TGTGCCAGCAGTGGACAGGACACCGGGGAGCTGTTTTTT	CASSGQDTGELFF
.	TRBV28	.	TRBJ1-1	TGTGCCAGCAGTCCCCGACCCCTTTTAACTGAAGCTTTCTTT	CASSPRPLLTEAFF
.	TRBV7-8	.	TRBJ2-7	TGTGCCAGCAGCCCGGACAGTTACTACGAGCAGTACTTC	CASSPDSYYEQYF
.	TRBV5-1	TRBD1	TRBJ1-2	TGCGCCAGCAGCTTACGGACGGGACAGGGGGCGGGAGGCTACACCTTC	CASSLRTGQGAGGYTF
.	TRBV4-1	.	TRBJ2-1	TGCGCCAGCAGCCAAGATTGGGGACCCGCCGCCGATGAGCAGTTCTTC	CASSQDWGPAADEQFF
medium-sized	TRBV7-8	TRBD1	TRBJ2-1	TGTGCCAGCACCCTACCCGACAGGGATACGGGCTACAATGAGCAGTTCTTC	CASTLPDRDTGYNEQFF
.	TRBV6-1	.	TRBJ1-5	TGTGCCAGCTCCCCGGGACGCAATCAGCCCCAGCATTTT	CASSPGRNQPQHF
.	TRBV6-6	.	TRBJ1-2	TGTGCCAGCAGTAGATCCGCAGGAAACTATGGCTACACCTTC	CASSRSAGNYGYTF
.	TRBV6-6	.	TRBJ2-5	TGTGCCAGCAGTTACGTGGGGGGCGGGGAGACCCAGTACTTC	CASSYVGGGETQYF
few	TRBV28	.	TRBJ1-2	TGTGCCAGCAGTGCTGAGGTTTCGGGCTACACCTTC	CASSAEVSGYTF
few	TRBV19	.	TRBJ1-4	TGTGCCAGTAGTATCTCGACGTTTGCAACTAATGAAAAACTGTTTTTT	CASSISTFATNEKLFF
.	TRBV2	.	TRBJ2-7	TGTGCCAGCGGTGGGAAAAACTACGAGCAGTACTTC	CASGGKNYEQYF
once	TRBV4-3	.	TRBJ2-7	TGCGCCAGCAGCCAACTAGGCACAGGCCCCGGCTCTTTGGAGCAGTACTTC	CASSQLGTGPGSLEQYF
few	TRBV6-5	.	TRBJ2-7	TGTGCCAGCCTGGGGACGAACTACGAGCAGTACTTC	CASLGTNYEQYF
.	TRBV9	.	TRBJ1-6	TGTGCCAGCAGCGTATCTACAGGCTCCTCGAATAATTCACCCCTCCACTTT	CASSVSTGSSNNSPLHF